This TCR beta chain was found in a study of blood T cell repertoires in COVID-19. At the level of the study: Sites in the United States, Italy and Spain provided acute and convalescent COVID-19 samples. The cDNA or gDNA used as material had been derived from T cells, B-cell-depleted T cells, or PBMCs.

Germline CDR1 SGHTA, CDR2 FQGNSA. V was cut by 5 bases and J by 6 bases, with 14 bases left in between. This CDR3 region has 14 residues. Study processing details: Scientists estimated how many nucleated cells there were by amplifying reference gene primers. TCRdb's copy holds only in-frame clones and misses some; the assay was immunoSEQ multiplex PCR. V and J calls and clone size follow that table, whereas D and trimming were derived from the DNA. This sample has nearly 55,000 clones, with more than 70% found just once. V is TRBV7-2 and J is TRBJ1-5; perhaps TRBD1 as D (5 bases). This receptor was obtained from a man in his sixties or seventies with active COVID-19. Sequencing used peripheral blood. CDR3 in amino acids: CASSPDRILQPQHF. The CDR3 coding sequence is TGTGCCAGCAGCCCCGACAGAATTCTTCAGCCCCAGCATTTT.